This record concerns one T cell receptor beta chain sequence. J was trimmed by 7 bases and V by 3 bases; bases with no gene match: 11. The CDR3 is made up of 16 amino acids. Germline V gene data show CDR1 as ENHRY and CDR2 as SYGVKD. These data are taken from a study of tumor-infiltrating lymphocytes in oesophageal squamous cell carcinoma. Each CDR3 protein is one row after TCRdb ran MiXCR on the PCR reads. The table includes over 10,000 distinct CDR3 sequences, around half detected once. This receptor was obtained from a female donor with esophageal squamous cell carcinoma. The chain has TRBV10-3 and TRBJ1-4; the match to TRBD1 covers 7 bases. Sequenced input: esophageal tumor tissue. CDR3 protein: CAISEIIGGRIEKLFF. The CDR3 bases are TGTGCCATCAGTGAAATAATAGGGGGCAGGATTGAAAAACTGTTTTTT.